The 28 T cell receptor beta chains below all came from one sample that was sequenced in a study of vaccination and CD4 T cells after COVID-19. These receptors lack a known antigen. Treatment of the sample: roughly ten-day PBMC culture with coronavirus spike peptide pools or control peptides (ViraFEST assay). The unexposed donor gave CD4+ T cells before the COVID-19 pandemic (2011-2018). Once obtained from cultured CD4+ T cells, the DNA was sequenced using the Oncomine TCR Beta short-read assay. Using the QIAamp micro DNA kit, genomic DNA was extracted from the CD4+ T cells that had been cultured. In TCRdb, the PCR reads were re-called with MiXCR into one record per CDR3 protein. The data show some 10,000 distinct CDR3 sequences, 35% seen once. Source material: CD4+ T cells from blood, cultured in vitro. The source of these receptors is a human donor in good health.

J is TRBJ2-1 and V is TRBV18; TRBD2 might be the D (6 bases). Trimming shortened V by 2 bases and J by 8 bases, and 13 bases separated the two germline ends. Germline V gene data show CDR1 as KGHSH and CDR2 as LQKENI. The CDR3 has 14 residues. The CDR3 here is CASSPGRSGDEQFF. In DNA, the CDR3 is TGTGCCAGCTCACCAGGGAGGAGCGGCGATGAGCAGTTCTTC.

The chain links TRBV15 to TRBJ2-1; unclear D gene. The CDR3 loop spans 13 amino acids. Deletions cut 4 bases from V and 5 bases from J, with 9 bases between. Germline loops: CDR1 LNHNV, CDR2 YYDKDF (reference sequence). The CDR3: CATSKEYNNEQFF. The CDR3 nucleotides are TGTGCCACCAGCAAGGAGTACAACAATGAGCAGTTCTTC.

The sample holds a few counts of this clonotype. The gene calls are TRBV6-2 or TRBV6-3 and TRBJ2-5; 8 bases map to TRBD2. Germline lookup yields CDR1 MNHEY and CDR2 SVGEGT. CDR3 length: 17 residues. V was clipped by 6 bases and J by 7 bases; unmatched bases: 19. The CDR3 sequence is CASRSGGSGTSGGTQYF. As DNA, the CDR3 is TGTGCCAGCAGATCCGGAGGTAGCGGGACCTCCGGGGGGACCCAGTACTTC.

The chain couples TRBV27 to TRBJ1-6; a weak D match, TRBD1 (5 bases). The V end lost 5 bases, the J end lost 8 bases, and 13 bases lay between the germline ends. CDR3 size: 14 residues. Germline V gene sequence: CDR1 MNHEY, CDR2 SMNVEV (reference sequence). In DNA, the CDR3 is TGTGCCAGCAGTAAAAACAGGAGGGATTCACCCCTCCACTTT. The encoded protein is CASSKNRRDSPLHF.

This clonotype was picked up one time. CDR3 protein: CASSRVVGELFF. CDR3 nucleotide sequence: TGTGCCAGCAGCCGGGTTGTCGGGGAGCTGTTTTTT. The rearrangement uses TRBV6-2 or TRBV6-3 and TRBJ2-2; D is undetermined. Trimming cost V 6 bases and J 7 bases, with 9 bases left between them. The CDR3 is made up of 12 amino acids. The germline V gene has CDR1 MNHEY and CDR2 SVGEGT.

The rearrangement joins TRBV7-6 to TRBJ2-2; the match to TRBD1 covers 9 bases. From germline, CDR1 is SGHVS and CDR2 FNYEAQ. The CDR3 spans 14 residues. J was trimmed by 6 bases and V by 5 bases; bases with no gene match: 4. The CDR3 DNA follows: TGTGCCAGCAGCCTTCGACAGGGGGCCGGGGAGCTGTTTTTT. It codes for CASSLRQGAGELFF.

The chain carries TRBV6-1 and TRBJ1-3; D remains ambiguous. There are 11 residues in the CDR3. Germline loops: CDR1 MNHNS, CDR2 SASEGT. V was cut by 7 bases and J by 0 bases, with 1 base left in between. The CDR3, as DNA: TGTGCCAGCACCTCTGGAAACACCATATATTTT. Its translation is CASTSGNTIYF.

The chain links TRBV5-1 to TRBJ1-2; 8 bases are shared with TRBD1. This CDR3 comprises 13 residues. The germline V gene has CDR1 SGHRS and CDR2 YFSETQ. After removal of 7 bases from V and 5 bases from J, the junction contained 7 bases not matched to a gene. The CDR3 sequence: CASRQGSSYGYTF. For the CDR3, the DNA is TGCGCCAGCCGACAGGGGAGTAGTTATGGCTACACCTTC.

The chain joins TRBV20-1 to TRBJ2-1; 11 bases line up with TRBD2. Germline lookup yields CDR1 DFQATT and CDR2 SNEGSKA (reference sequence). J lost 7 bases, V lost 0 bases, and 5 bases had no gene match. The CDR3 sequence is 15 residues long. For the CDR3, the DNA is TGCAGTGCTAGAGATACTAGCGGGAGACTAAATGAGCAGTTCTTC. Translated: CSARDTSGRLNEQFF.

This clonotype occurred a few times. CDR3 DNA sequence: TGCAGTGCTAGAGAAGAACGGGTGTGGGCCGTTTCATGGGAGACCCAGTACTTC. This gives the protein CSAREERVWAVSWETQYF. The genes are TRBV20-1 and TRBJ2-5; the D is unclear. Trimming took 0 bases from V and 5 from J, leaving 25 bases between them. This CDR3 region has 18 residues. Germline V CDR1 and CDR2: DFQATT, SNEGSKA (reference sequence).

The chain recombines TRBV24-1 with TRBJ2-2; a weak D match, TRBD2 (6 bases). From germline, CDR1 is KGHDR and CDR2 SFDVKD. V lost 3 bases and J 8 bases, leaving 15 bases between the germline ends. This CDR3 is 15 amino acids long. The CDR3 sequence: CATSDRDLRPGELFF. In DNA form, the CDR3 reads TGTGCCACCAGTGATAGGGACTTACGACCGGGGGAGCTGTTTTTT.

For this clonotype: At one end, the junction sequence differs from germline, possibly due to a read error. The chain carries TRBV6-1 and TRBJ1-6; possibly TRBD1 for D (5 bases). The germline gives CDR1 MNHNS, CDR2 SASEGT. This CDR3 spans 14 amino acids. Written as DNA, the CDR3 is TGTGTCAGCAGTAGCTCAGGGAAGGGATCACCCCTCCACTTT. Translated: CVSSSSGKGSPLHF.

This clonotype was detected only a few times. The chain has TRBV20-1 and TRBJ2-7; 12 nucleotides agree with TRBD2. Trimming took 6 bases from V and 2 from J; bases not matched to a gene: 14. Germline V gene sequence: CDR1 DFQATT, CDR2 SNEGSKA (reference sequence). CDR3 length: 17 amino acids. The CDR3 loop is CSALRPGTSGHPYEQYF. The CDR3 DNA sequence: TGCAGTGCCCTTCGCCCCGGGACTAGCGGGCACCCCTACGAGCAGTACTTC.

This clonotype was seen only a few times. The V and J genes are TRBV6-5 and TRBJ1-2, with a possible D match to TRBD1 (5 bases). The V and J ends lost 1 base and 5 bases respectively, with 11 bases between them. The CDR3 is 14 residues long. The germline CDR1 and CDR2 sequences are MNHEY and SVGAGI. CDR3 loop: CASSYFGQTYGYTF. The DNA of the CDR3 is TGTGCCAGCAGTTACTTTGGACAAACTTATGGCTACACCTTC.

This clonotype was found a few times. CDR3 in amino acids: CATIGVSNEQFF. The CDR3 coding sequence is TGTGCCACCATTGGGGTGTCCAATGAGCAGTTCTTC. The gene calls are TRBV24-1 and TRBJ2-1; D unresolved. The CDR3 is made up of 12 amino acids. The germline V gene encodes CDR1 KGHDR and CDR2 SFDVKD. Trimming took off 8 bases at V and 6 bases at J, with 10 bases between the two ends.

V and J are TRBV15 and TRBJ1-2; no clear D. V was shortened by 5 bases and J by 2 bases, with 18 bases between the two germline ends. CDR3 length: 16 residues. CDR1 LNHNV and CDR2 YYDKDF come from the germline V gene (reference sequence). CDR3 region: CATSGPGGGRNYGYTF. DNA of the CDR3: TGTGCCACCAGCGGGCCCGGCGGAGGACGAAACTATGGCTACACCTTC. Full variable domain (missing parts from reference TRBV15 and TRBJ1-2): DAMVIQNPRYQVTQFGKPVTLSCSQTLNHNVMYWYQQKSSQAPKLLFHYYDKDFNNEADTPDNFQSRRPNTSFCFLDIRSPGLGDTAMYLCATSGPGGGRNYGYTFGSGTRLTVV.

This clonotype turned up a few times. The chain recombines TRBV7-2 with TRBJ2-5; TRBD2 matches 7 bases. The germline V gene encodes CDR1 SGHTA and CDR2 FQGNSA. With V trimmed by 2 bases and J by 1 base, 13 bases remained unmatched. The CDR3 sequence is 18 residues long. The CDR3 loop is CASSLRSSAGAPQETQYF. The DNA for the CDR3 is TGTGCCAGCAGCTTAAGATCGTCGGCGGGAGCCCCCCAAGAGACCCAGTACTTC.

V gene TRBV20-1 combines with J gene TRBJ2-7; 8 bases line up with TRBD1. The CDR3 consists of 13 residues. The V gene end was trimmed by 5 bases and the J gene end by 5 bases; junction bases not matched to a gene: 8. Germline lookup yields CDR1 DFQATT and CDR2 SNEGSKA (reference sequence). CDR3 DNA: TGCAGTGCTCCACGACAGGGGAGGAACGAGCAGTACTTC. This encodes CSAPRQGRNEQYF.

The chain employs TRBV7-2 and TRBJ2-7, with 8 bases lining up with TRBD1. The trim removed 0 bases at V and 4 bases at J, leaving 23 bases unmatched. The CDR3 consists of 21 residues. CDR1 is SGHTA, CDR2 FQGNSA, per germline. The CDR3 is CASSLALGWGTGSSLGYEQYF. The CDR3 DNA is TGTGCCAGCAGCTTAGCTCTCGGTTGGGGGACAGGTTCTTCCCTCGGGTACGAGCAGTACTTC.

The genes are TRBV6-4 and TRBJ2-3; 10 bases are a match to TRBD1. V lost 3 bases and J lost 1; bases outside the gene matches: 7. CDR1 and CDR2 from the germline V gene are MRHNA and SNTAGT. The CDR3 runs to 17 residues. DNA for the CDR3: TGTGCCAGCAGTGAATATGTCGGGACAGGGGGCACAGATACGCAGTATTTT. Translating it yields CASSEYVGTGGTDTQYF.

This clonotype was seen a handful of times. The V call is TRBV20-1, the J call TRBJ2-6; D remains unclear. Germline V gene data show CDR1 as DFQATT and CDR2 as SNEGSKA (reference sequence). The CDR3 runs 13 residues. Trimming pared 2 bases from V and 0 bases from J, leaving 2 bases between. CDR3 bases: TGCAGTGCTAGACACTCTGGGGCCAACGTCCTGACTTTC. It specifies CSARHSGANVLTF.

The chain recombines TRBV10-3 with TRBJ2-1, with D possibly matching TRBD2 (6 bases). This CDR3 spans 14 amino acids. Deletions cut 0 bases from V and 7 bases from J, with 10 bases between. The V gene's germline CDR1 is ENHRY and CDR2 SYGVKD. CDR3 bases: TGTGCCATCAGTGAGTCTCGGGGGAATAATGAGCAGTTCTTC. Its protein product is CAISESRGNNEQFF.

The table lists this clonotype with a few counts. The J gene is TRBJ1-1, the V gene TRBV7-9; maybe TRBD1 (5 bases). With 1 base removed from V and 0 bases from J, the gap between germline ends came to 6 bases. This CDR3 has 14 residues. Germline CDR1 reads SEHNR; CDR2 reads FQNEAQ (reference sequence). The CDR3 protein is CASSLGGLNTEAFF. CDR3 bases: TGTGCCAGCAGCTTAGGGGGACTGAACACTGAAGCTTTCTTT.

There are a few counts of this clonotype. The chain combines TRBV6-4 with TRBJ1-2; D may be TRBD1 (6 bases). The V end was cut by 6 bases, the J end by 6 bases, with 14 bases between. The germline V gene encodes CDR1 MRHNA and CDR2 SNTAGT. This CDR3 region has 13 residues. This CDR3 is CASRRTGLDGYTF. For the CDR3, the DNA is TGTGCCAGCAGAAGAACAGGGCTTGATGGCTACACCTTC.

This clonotype was counted a few times. The chain uses TRBV7-3 and TRBJ2-1; D is perhaps TRBD1 or TRBD2 (6 bases each). CDR1 is SGHTA and CDR2 is FQGTGA in the germline V gene. The CDR3 has 13 residues. Trimming pared 5 bases from V and 9 bases from J, leaving 14 bases between. CDR3 nucleotides: TGTGCCAGCAGCCCAAGACAGGAGGGTGAGCAGTTCTTC. Translation gives CASSPRQEGEQFF.

V is TRBV20-1 and J is TRBJ2-3; 7 bases line up with TRBD2. Trimming at V came to 8 bases and at J to 4 bases, leaving 15 bases not matched to a gene. Germline V gene data show CDR1 as DFQATT and CDR2 as SNEGSKA (reference sequence). The CDR3 runs 15 residues. DNA of the CDR3: TGCAGTCGCGCCCGAGGTCGCGGGAGCGCAGATACGCAGTATTTT. Translating gives CSRARGRGSADTQYF.

The rearrangement links TRBV27 to TRBJ2-1, with D tentatively TRBD2 (5 bases). Trimming pared 5 bases from V and 10 bases from J, leaving 18 bases between. The CDR3 is 14 amino acids. CDR1 MNHEY and CDR2 SMNVEV come from the germline V gene (reference sequence). In nucleotides, the CDR3 is TGTGCCAGCAGTATGCAAGGACTTCTCGGGGAGCAGTTCTTC. It encodes CASSMQGLLGEQFF.

As DNA, the CDR3 is TGTGCCATCTGGGGAGCGCGAGATGAGCAGTTCTTC. It translates to CAIWGARDEQFF. The chain is built from TRBV10-3 and TRBJ2-1, with D tentatively TRBD2 (5 bases). Trimming took off 8 bases at V and 8 bases at J, with 13 bases between the two ends. This CDR3 has 12 residues. Per germline, CDR1 ENHRY and CDR2 SYGVKD.